The 32 T cell receptor beta chains below come from one sample, sequenced in a study of shared clonotypes between healthy human individuals. Data came from immunoSEQ multiplex PCR; TCRdb stores just in-frame clones and leaves some out. This sample yields about 1,500,000 clones, of which 96% are seen a single time; approximately 1% belongs to the top ten. The specimen sequenced was naive CD4+ T cells sorted from blood. Described subset: CD45RA+ positively selected. These receptors were obtained from a man younger than 40 in good health.

The chain combines TRBV7-9 with TRBJ2-2, with 7 bases aligning to TRBD2. This CDR3 contains 17 residues. Germline CDR1 reads SEHNR; CDR2 reads FQNEAQ (reference sequence). The junction had 12 bases not matched to a gene; V was cut back by 5 bases and J by 3 bases. CDR3 DNA sequence: TGTGCCAGCAGCCCAATCCGCGGGGGATATTACACCGGGGAGCTGTTTTTT. Its protein is CASSPIRGGYYTGELFF.

This clone appeared once. The chain joins TRBV4-1 to TRBJ2-3; D uncertain. This CDR3 comprises 13 residues. V was clipped by 6 bases and J by 4 bases, with 11 bases between them. Germline assignment: CDR1 MGHRA and CDR2 YSYEKL. CDR3 residues: CASSRRLADTQYF. The CDR3 nucleotides read TGCGCCAGCAGTCGACGATTAGCAGATACGCAGTATTTT.

The rearrangement links TRBV27 to TRBJ2-3; tentative D call: TRBD1 (6 bases). CDR3 size: 16 residues. V was pared by 5 bases and J by 0 bases, with 15 bases between. The germline gives CDR1 MNHEY, CDR2 SMNVEV (reference sequence). The CDR3 sequence: CASSRPTGPSTDTQYF. In DNA form, the CDR3 reads TGTGCCAGCAGTCGACCGACAGGACCTAGCACAGATACGCAGTATTTT.

The chain has TRBV30 and TRBJ2-7, with a possible D match to TRBD2 (6 bases). The CDR3 consists of 14 residues. The ends were cut back, 3 bases at V and 4 bases at J, with 16 bases in the middle. CDR1 and CDR2 (germline): GTSNPN, SVGIG (reference sequence). The CDR3 DNA follows: TGTGCCTGGAGAGGACCAACCGGACTATACGAGCAGTACTTC. Its protein product is CAWRGPTGLYEQYF.

This clone was picked up one time. The rearrangement links TRBV6-5 to TRBJ2-7; D is perhaps TRBD2 (5 bases). Trimming removed 9 bases from V and 3 bases from J, with 18 bases in between. CDR1 and CDR2 from the germline V gene are MNHEY and SVGAGI. The CDR3 consists of 14 residues. CDR3: CARGTGRVDYEQYF. CDR3 DNA: TGTGCCAGGGGTACTGGGCGGGTTGACTACGAGCAGTACTTC.

Regarding this clone: At the DNA level, this CDR3 is encoded by other sequences in the same sample as well. The CDR3 spells CASSPTSGTTDTQYF. CDR3 coding DNA: TGCGCCAGCAGCCCGACTAGCGGGACCACAGATACGCAGTATTTT. The chain couples TRBV4-3 to TRBJ2-3; 11 bases are shared with TRBD2. Germline V gene sequence: CDR1 LGHNA, CDR2 YSLEER. This CDR3 is 15 amino acids long. J lost 2 bases, V lost 4 bases, and 2 bases had no gene match.

Turning to this clone: The sample holds other DNA sequences that translate to the same CDR3. This chain links TRBV10-3 with TRBJ1-5; TRBD1 is a possible D gene (5 bases). From germline, CDR1 is ENHRY and CDR2 SYGVKD. V was trimmed by 6 bases and J by 0 bases, leaving 6 bases between them. The CDR3 runs to 13 residues. The CDR3 reads CAISGTSNQPQHF. The CDR3 DNA sequence: TGTGCCATCAGCGGGACTAGCAATCAGCCCCAGCATTTT.

This chain connects TRBV5-1 to TRBJ2-1; D is undetermined. Germline V gene data show CDR1 as SGHRS and CDR2 as YFSETQ. Trimming took off 5 bases at V and 8 bases at J, with 8 bases between the two ends. The CDR3 is made up of 11 amino acids. CDR3 region: CASRGFDEQFF. The CDR3 DNA sequence: TGCGCCAGCAGGGGGTTCGATGAGCAGTTCTTC.

On this clone: This specimen includes other DNA sequences encoding the same CDR3. J is TRBJ1-1 and V is TRBV5-1, with D unresolved. V was clipped by 0 bases and J by 2 bases, with 5 bases between them. The CDR3 sequence is 13 residues long. The V gene's germline CDR1 is SGHRS and CDR2 YFSETQ. This CDR3 reads CASSLDSNTEAFF. The CDR3 DNA is TGCGCCAGCAGCTTGGACAGCAACACTGAAGCTTTCTTT.

The chain combines TRBV28 with TRBJ2-1; perhaps TRBD2 as D (5 bases). This CDR3 has 17 amino acids. Trimming took off 3 bases at V and 4 bases at J, with 19 bases between the two ends. Germline V gives CDR1 MDHEN, CDR2 SYDVKM. CDR3 sequence reads: CASSLPTRRRKYNEQFF. The CDR3 coding sequence is TGTGCCAGCAGTTTGCCCACTAGAAGACGAAAATACAATGAGCAGTTCTTC.

The gene calls are TRBV7-6 and TRBJ1-5, with D hard to call. Germline V gene lookup returns CDR1 SGHVS and CDR2 FNYEAQ. The CDR3 totals 15 residues. Trimming cost V 5 bases and J 1 base, with 12 bases left between them. The CDR3 loop is CASSRWPQSNQPQHF. For the CDR3, the DNA is TGTGCCAGCAGCAGATGGCCCCAAAGCAATCAGCCCCAGCATTTT.

This chain joins TRBV9 and TRBJ2-1; D call uncertain. CDR3 size: 19 residues. Trimming pared 3 bases from V and 0 bases from J, leaving 22 bases between. Germline CDR1 and CDR2: SGDLS and YYNGEE. The CDR3 DNA sequence: TGTGCCAGCAGCGCGGAGTCCCCGTCAGTATACAGCTCCTACAATGAGCAGTTCTTC. It specifies CASSAESPSVYSSYNEQFF.

The V gene is TRBV18, the J gene TRBJ2-1; 11 bases match TRBD1. Unmatched junction bases numbered 6, after V lost 2 bases and J lost 9 bases. This CDR3 is 15 amino acids long. CDR1 and CDR2 (germline): KGHSH, LQKENI. The CDR3 sequence: CASSPLDRGPGEQFF. CDR3 coding DNA: TGTGCCAGCTCACCATTGGACAGGGGGCCCGGTGAGCAGTTCTTC.

The chain couples TRBV5-6 to TRBJ2-5, with 7 bases identical to TRBD1. J was trimmed by 1 base and V by 3 bases; bases with no gene match: 6. The CDR3 is made up of 15 amino acids. Germline V gene lookup returns CDR1 SGHDT and CDR2 YYEEEE. CDR3: CASSSRQGPQETQYF. The CDR3 nucleotides are TGTGCCAGCAGCTCTAGACAGGGCCCCCAAGAGACCCAGTACTTC.

V gene TRBV10-3 combines with J gene TRBJ2-7, with D possibly matching TRBD2 (6 bases). This CDR3 comprises 13 residues. The germline V and J ends were trimmed by 2 bases and 4 bases, with 9 bases remaining between them. Germline V gene sequence: CDR1 ENHRY, CDR2 SYGVKD. CDR3 residues: CAISEISGYEQYF. CDR3 in DNA: TGTGCCATCAGTGAGATTAGCGGTTACGAGCAGTACTTC.

The chain recombines TRBV29-1 with TRBJ2-3; D gene uncertain. Trimming removed 8 bases at V and 2 bases at J, with 17 bases between. There are 14 residues in the CDR3. The germline V gene encodes CDR1 SQVTM and CDR2 ANQGSEA. As DNA, the CDR3 is TGCAGCTTATGCCCGGGTGCGATCACAGATACGCAGTATTTT. Translation gives CSLCPGAITDTQYF.

V gene TRBV29-1 combines with J gene TRBJ1-1, with TRBD1 matching 9 bases. Germline lookup yields CDR1 SQVTM and CDR2 ANQGSEA. V was clipped by 1 base and J by 4 bases; unmatched bases: 4. This CDR3 spans 14 amino acids. CDR3 protein: CSVEARDRATEAFF. The CDR3 DNA follows: TGCAGCGTTGAAGCCCGGGACAGGGCCACTGAAGCTTTCTTT.

On this clone itself: The same CDR3 arises from other DNA sequences in this sample as well. The chain carries TRBV11-3 and TRBJ2-3; 9 bases are shared with TRBD2. Germline loops: CDR1 SGHNT, CDR2 YENEEA. This CDR3 has 15 residues. With V trimmed by 2 bases and J by 4 bases, 4 bases remained unmatched. The CDR3 spells CASSLSLAGPDTQYF. The CDR3 nucleotides are TGTGCCAGCAGCTTATCTCTAGCGGGACCAGATACGCAGTATTTT.

In regard to this clone: Other nucleotide sequences from this sample produce the same CDR3. The genes are TRBV5-1 and TRBJ2-3; D may be TRBD1 (5 bases). Germline values: CDR1 SGHRS, CDR2 YFSETQ. The CDR3 has 14 residues. With 0 bases removed from V and 2 bases from J, the gap between germline ends came to 7 bases. The CDR3 is CASSLGGDTDTQYF. The CDR3 coding sequence is TGCGCCAGCAGCTTGGGGGGCGACACAGATACGCAGTATTTT.

The chain employs TRBV2 and TRBJ2-7; TRBD2 matches at 8 bases. The CDR3 consists of 15 residues. Losses at the gene ends were 2 bases for V and 2 bases for J; bases not matched to a gene: 5. The germline V gene encodes CDR1 SNHLY and CDR2 FYNNEI. The CDR3 DNA sequence: TGTGCCAGCAGTGAACGGACTAGCAGAACCTACGAGCAGTACTTC. This sequence encodes CASSERTSRTYEQYF. The entire variable domain, with the rest obtained from reference TRBV2 and TRBJ2-7, is as follows: EPEVTQTPSHQVTQMGQEVILRCVPISNHLYFYWYRQILGQKVEFLVSFYNNEISEKSEIFDDQFSVERPDGSNFTLKIRSTKLEDSAMYFCASSERTSRTYEQYFGPGTRLTVT.

In DNA form, the CDR3 reads TGTGCTAGTGCACCCTCGGACTACACAGATACGCAGTATTTT. This encodes CASAPSDYTDTQYF. The genes are TRBV12-5 and TRBJ2-3, with TRBD2 as a possible D gene (6 bases). This CDR3 is 14 amino acids long. Between the trimmed V and J ends, which lost 7 bases and 2 bases, there was a span of 13 bases. Germline assignment: CDR1 LGHNT and CDR2 FRNRAP.

As to this clone: The junction shows a germline mismatch at one end, possibly a read error. The chain is built from TRBV6-1 and TRBJ2-3; TRBD2 might be the D (6 bases). The CDR3 sequence is 14 residues long. CDR1 and CDR2 from the germline V gene are MNHNS and SASEGT. The CDR3 bases are TGTGCCAGCAGAGAAGACGGGAGTACAGATACGCAGTATTTT. It encodes CASREDGSTDTQYF.

This chain joins TRBV27 and TRBJ1-5; D not certain. This CDR3 is 17 amino acids long. Germline V CDR1 and CDR2: MNHEY, SMNVEV (reference sequence). Between the trimmed V and J ends, which lost 7 bases and 2 bases, there was a span of 21 bases. CDR3 sequence reads: CASNLRANTVGNQPQHF. The CDR3 DNA is TGTGCCAGCAACCTAAGGGCCAACACGGTGGGCAATCAGCCCCAGCATTTT.

The chain employs TRBV5-1 and TRBJ2-7; D not resolved. Germline V CDR1 and CDR2: SGHRS, YFSETQ. Trimming pared 2 bases from V and 3 bases from J, leaving 9 bases between. The CDR3 sequence is 13 residues long. In DNA form, the CDR3 reads TGCGCCAGCAGCTTAGAGCGTTTCTACGAGCAGTACTTC. Protein product: CASSLERFYEQYF.

The V gene is TRBV11-2, the J gene TRBJ2-1; D is tentatively TRBD1 or TRBD2 (5 bases each). Deletions cut 0 bases from V and 0 bases from J, with 18 bases between. Looked up from germline, CDR1 is SGHAT and CDR2 is FQNNGV. CDR3 size: 19 residues. CDR3 residues: CASSLDLGGGTRSYNEQFF. The CDR3 bases are TGTGCCAGCAGCTTAGATCTTGGGGGTGGGACGCGCTCCTACAATGAGCAGTTCTTC.

J is TRBJ2-2 and V is TRBV7-2; D is unclear. V lost 1 base and J 6 bases, leaving 9 bases between the germline ends. There are 14 residues in the CDR3. Germline V CDR1 and CDR2: SGHTA, FQGNSA. The DNA for the CDR3 is TGTGCCAGCAGCTTAGGTCGTTTGGCCGGGGAGCTGTTTTTT. Translation: CASSLGRLAGELFF. Variable domain in full (rest from reference TRBV7-2 and TRBJ2-2): GAGVSQSPSNKVTEKGKDVELRCDPISGHTALYWYRQSLGQGLEFLIYFQGNSAPDKSGLPSDRFSAERTGGSVSTLTIQRTQQEDSAVYLCASSLGRLAGELFFGEGSRLTVL.

This clone was detected only once. Other DNA sequences of this sample code for an identical CDR3. This sequence joins TRBV5-1 and TRBJ1-1; D gene ambiguous. V lost 2 bases and J 2 bases, leaving 7 bases between the germline ends. This CDR3 contains 13 residues. Germline V gene data show CDR1 as SGHRS and CDR2 as YFSETQ. The CDR3 region is CASSLDVNTEAFF. In nucleotides, the CDR3 is TGCGCCAGCAGCTTAGACGTCAACACTGAAGCTTTCTTT.

This sequence joins TRBV11-2 and TRBJ2-7; 7 positions agree with TRBD2. Germline-derived CDR1 and CDR2 are SGHAT and FQNNGV. V lost 7 bases and J lost 3; bases outside the gene matches: 12. This CDR3 contains 15 residues. CDR3 bases: TGTGCCAGCACCAAAGGGGAGGGCCGTTTCTACGAGCAGTACTTC. It is translated as CASTKGEGRFYEQYF.

This chain connects TRBV11-2 to TRBJ2-2, with D hard to call. Germline-derived CDR1 and CDR2 are SGHAT and FQNNGV. This CDR3 has 12 amino acids. V lost 1 base and J lost 7, with 4 bases in between. DNA for the CDR3: TGTGCCAGCAGCTTAGTTATCGGGGAGCTGTTTTTT. Encoded protein: CASSLVIGELFF.

V gene TRBV4-3 combines with J gene TRBJ2-7; D might be TRBD2 (5 bases). Germline loops: CDR1 LGHNA, CDR2 YSLEER. CDR3 length equals 16 residues. Deletions cut 0 bases from V and 6 bases from J, with 18 bases between. The CDR3 spells CASSQEGGSSFSEQYF. The CDR3 nucleotides are TGCGCCAGCAGCCAAGAAGGAGGTTCTTCGTTTTCCGAGCAGTACTTC.

The CDR3 reads CASSGGSSPGQPQHF. CDR3 in DNA: TGTGCCAGCAGCGGGGGATCCTCCCCGGGACAGCCCCAGCATTTT. The rearrangement uses TRBV5-5 and TRBJ1-5, with D possibly being TRBD1 (5 bases). This CDR3 has 15 residues. Trimming removed 4 bases at V and 7 bases at J, with 18 bases between. Germline CDR1 is SGHKS and CDR2 is YYEKEE (reference sequence).

The chain links TRBV5-1 to TRBJ1-1, with TRBD1 matching over 8 bases. The trim removed 4 bases at V and 6 bases at J, leaving 11 bases unmatched. The CDR3 is made up of 15 amino acids. Germline V gene sequence: CDR1 SGHRS, CDR2 YFSETQ. CDR3 sequence (DNA): TGCGCCAGCAGCACCCAGACAGGGGCGGTGGCTGAAGCTTTCTTT. This codes for CASSTQTGAVAEAFF.